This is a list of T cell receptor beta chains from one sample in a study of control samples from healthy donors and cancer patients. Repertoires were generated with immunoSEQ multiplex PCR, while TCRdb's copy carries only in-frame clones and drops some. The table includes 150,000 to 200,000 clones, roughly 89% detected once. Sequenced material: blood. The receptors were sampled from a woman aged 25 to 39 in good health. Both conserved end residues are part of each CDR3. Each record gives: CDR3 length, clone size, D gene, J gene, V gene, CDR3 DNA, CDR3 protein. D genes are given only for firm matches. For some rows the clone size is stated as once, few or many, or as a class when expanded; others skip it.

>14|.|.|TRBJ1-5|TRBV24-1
TGTGCCACCAGTGACCGGGACAACCATCAGCCCCAGCATTTT
CATSDRDNHQPQHF
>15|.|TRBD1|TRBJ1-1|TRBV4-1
TGCGCCAGCAGCCAAGAGGGGACAGGGGTATCGGAAGCTTTCTTT
CASSQEGTGVSEAFF
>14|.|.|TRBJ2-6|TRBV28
TGTGCCAGCAGCCAGATCTCTGGGGCCAACGTCCTGACTTTC
CASSQISGANVLTF
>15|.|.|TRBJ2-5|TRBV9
TGTGCCAGCAGCATATCCGGGGCCAACGAAGAGACCCAGTACTTC
CASSISGANEETQYF
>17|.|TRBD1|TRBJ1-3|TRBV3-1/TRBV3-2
TGTGCCAGCAGCCAAGATCGTACAGGGGTAGCTGGAAACACCATATATTTT
CASSQDRTGVAGNTIYF
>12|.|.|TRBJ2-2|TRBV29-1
TGCAGCGTTTCGGAGAACACCGGGGAGCTGTTTTTT
CSVSENTGELFF
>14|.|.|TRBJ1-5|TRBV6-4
TGTGCCAGCAGTGAACAGGGAGGGAATCAGCCCCAGCATTTT
CASSEQGGNQPQHF
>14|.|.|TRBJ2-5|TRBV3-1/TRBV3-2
TGTGCCAGCAGCCAAGGTTATGGGGTGGAGACCCAGTACTTC
CASSQGYGVETQYF
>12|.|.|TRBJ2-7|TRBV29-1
TGCAGCGTTGAAGGGGCAACCTACGAGCAGTACTTC
CSVEGATYEQYF
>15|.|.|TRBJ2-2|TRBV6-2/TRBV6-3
TGTGCCAGCAGTTGGGGCAGGGGCAACACCGGGGAGCTGTTTTTT
CASSWGRGNTGELFF
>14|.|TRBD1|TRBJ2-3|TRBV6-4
TGTGCCAGCAGCCAGACAGGGGCGACAGATACGCAGTATTTT
CASSQTGATDTQYF
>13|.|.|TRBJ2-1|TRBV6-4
TGTGCCAGCAGTGAGCGCGGCCACAATGAGCAGTTCTTC
CASSERGHNEQFF
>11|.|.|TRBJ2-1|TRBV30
TGTGCCTGGAGTATAGTAAATGAGCAGTTCTTC
CAWSIVNEQFF
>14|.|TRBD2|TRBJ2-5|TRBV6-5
TGTGCCAGCAGTTACTGGGGAGGGGAAGAGACCCAGTACTTC
CASSYWGGEETQYF
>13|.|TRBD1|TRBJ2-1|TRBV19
TGTGCCATAGGGACAGGGGCGCTCAATGAGCAGTTCTTC
CAIGTGALNEQFF
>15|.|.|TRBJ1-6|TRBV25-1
TGTGCCAGCAGTCTCGGCGGGATCTATAATTCACCCCTCCACTTT
CASSLGGIYNSPLHF
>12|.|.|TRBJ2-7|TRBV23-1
TGCGCCAGCAGTCTCGACAGCTACGAGCAGTACTTC
CASSLDSYEQYF
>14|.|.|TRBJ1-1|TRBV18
TGTGCCAGCTCCCTTGACAGGCTGAACACTGAAGCTTTCTTT
CASSLDRLNTEAFF
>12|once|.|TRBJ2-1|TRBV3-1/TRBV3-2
TGTGCCAGCAGCCATACCTACAATGAGCAGTTCTTC
CASSHTYNEQFF
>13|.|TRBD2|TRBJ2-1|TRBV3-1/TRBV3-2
TGTGCCAGCAGCGCACTAGCGTACAATGAGCAGTTCTTC
CASSALAYNEQFF
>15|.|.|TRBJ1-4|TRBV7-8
TGTGCCAGCAGCCCTCGACAGGTCACTAATGAAAAACTGTTTTTT
CASSPRQVTNEKLFF
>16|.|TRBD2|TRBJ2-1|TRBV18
TGTGCCAGCTCACCACCCGGGACTAGCTCCTACAATGAGCAGTTCTTC
CASSPPGTSSYNEQFF
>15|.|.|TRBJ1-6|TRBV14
TGTGCCAGCAGCCAAGGGAGCTCCTATAATTCACCCCTCCACTTT
CASSQGSSYNSPLHF
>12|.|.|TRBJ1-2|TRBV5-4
TGTGCCAGCAGCTTGGCCAACTATGGCTACACCTTC
CASSLANYGYTF
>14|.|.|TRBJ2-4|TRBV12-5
TGTGCTAGTGGTTTATCAGCAGCCAAAAACATTCAGTACTTC
CASGLSAAKNIQYF